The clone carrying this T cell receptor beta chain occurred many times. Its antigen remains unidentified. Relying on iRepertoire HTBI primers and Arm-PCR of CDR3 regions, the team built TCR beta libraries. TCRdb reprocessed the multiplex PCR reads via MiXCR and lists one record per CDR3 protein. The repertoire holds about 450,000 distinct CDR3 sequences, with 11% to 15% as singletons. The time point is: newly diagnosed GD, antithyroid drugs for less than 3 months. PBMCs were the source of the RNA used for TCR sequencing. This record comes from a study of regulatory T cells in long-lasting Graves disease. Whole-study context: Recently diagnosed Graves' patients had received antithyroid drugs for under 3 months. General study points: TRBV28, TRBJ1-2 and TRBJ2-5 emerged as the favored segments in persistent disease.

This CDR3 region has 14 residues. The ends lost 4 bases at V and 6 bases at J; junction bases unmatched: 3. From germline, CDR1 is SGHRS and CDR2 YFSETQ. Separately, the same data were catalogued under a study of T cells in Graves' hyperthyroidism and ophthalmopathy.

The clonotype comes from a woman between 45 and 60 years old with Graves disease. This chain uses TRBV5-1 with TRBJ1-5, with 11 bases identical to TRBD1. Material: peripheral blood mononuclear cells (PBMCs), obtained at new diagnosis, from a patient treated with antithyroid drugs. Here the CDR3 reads CASSTGTGGQPQHF. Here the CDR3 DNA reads TGCGCCAGCAGCACAGGGACAGGGGGTCAGCCCCAGCATTTT.